The 14 T cell receptor beta chains in this list originate from one sample, sequenced in a study of human T cells and chemical hapten exposure (dated by TCRdb to the early 2020s). The library came from RACE. The instrument was a NextSeq 500. The raw public reads went through TCRdb reprocessing: fastp at Q25, MiXCR clone calling, in-frame beta chains kept. Rows are combined by CDR3 protein, so each entry shows the most common genes and DNA. The sample yields fewer than 350,000 distinct CDR3 sequences; approximately 7.5% were counted once. The leading ten clones occupy about 1.2% of the sample. The meaning of the sample's time point label: pre-sensitization, week 0. The sample's treatment or condition label is to be understood as: therapeutic diphenylcyclopropenone sensitization with weekly scalp DPC. Sequencing used whole blood, obtained in connection with sensitization to the hapten diphenylcyclopropenone (DPC). The receptor source for this set is a man aged 18 to 35 with alopecia areata. Some clones in this sample may be carry-over from other donors' samples.

The V and J genes are TRBV7-8 and TRBJ2-1, with D maybe TRBD1 (6 bases). Deletions cut 6 bases from V and 5 bases from J, with 23 bases between. The CDR3 spans 17 residues. CDR1 and CDR2 (germline): SGHVS, FQNEAQ. CDR3 amino acids: CASRPKFRGRSHNEQFF. The CDR3 bases are TGTGCCAGCAGGCCTAAATTCAGGGGACGCTCGCACAATGAGCAGTTCTTC.

This clonotype has more than one count but fewer than ten. The genes are TRBV5-6 and TRBJ2-4; D possibly corresponds to TRBD1 (6 bases). Trimming stripped 4 bases from V and 7 bases from J, with 15 bases between. The CDR3 contains 14 residues. Germline CDR1 reads SGHDT; CDR2 reads YYEEEE. CDR3 sequence (DNA): TGTGCCAGCAGCCTGCCTGGGACAACTAACATTCAGTACTTC. Its translation is CASSLPGTTNIQYF.

This clonotype showed up many times. The J gene is TRBJ1-3, the V gene TRBV21-1. TRBV21-1 is noted as a pseudogene. The CDR3 contains 15 residues. CDR3 DNA sequence: TGTGCCAGCAGCACCTCAGGATTCTCTGGAAACACCATATATTTT. As protein: CASSTSGFSGNTIYF.

There are a few counts of this clonotype. The gene calls are TRBV29-1 and TRBJ1-4; possible D gene TRBD1, 5 bases. V lost 3 bases and J 0 bases, leaving 17 bases between the germline ends. Per germline, CDR1 SQVTM and CDR2 ANQGSEA. CDR3 size: 17 residues. The CDR3 DNA sequence: TGCAGCGTTGAGGCGCAGGGATCAACCGCAACTAATGAAAAACTGTTTTTT. It translates to CSVEAQGSTATNEKLFF. The variable domain in full, completed from reference TRBV29-1 and TRBJ1-4, reads SAVISQKPSRDICQRGTSLTIQCQVDSQVTMMFWYRQQPGQSLTLIATANQGSEATYESGFVIDKFPISRPNLTFSTLTVSNMSPEDSSIYLCSVEAQGSTATNEKLFFGSGTQLSVL.

This clonotype was found a few times. The rearrangement links TRBV4-3 to TRBJ2-3; perhaps D is TRBD1 or TRBD2 (6 bases each). Trimming left V 2 bases short and J 2 bases short, with 11 bases between. This CDR3 region has 15 residues. Germline loops: CDR1 LGHNA, CDR2 YSLEER. This CDR3 is CASSQSGAVTDTQYF. The CDR3 nucleotides read TGCGCCAGCAGCCAATCGGGGGCTGTCACAGATACGCAGTATTTT.

The chain joins TRBV4-3 to TRBJ2-3, with unresolved D. With 3 bases removed from V and 2 bases from J, the gap between germline ends came to 6 bases. This CDR3 region has 13 residues. Looked up from germline, CDR1 is LGHNA and CDR2 is YSLEER. The CDR3: CASSQEYTDTQYF. As DNA, the CDR3 is TGCGCCAGCAGCCAGGAATACACAGATACGCAGTATTTT.

Only a few counts were recorded for this clonotype. A read error may produce the germline difference seen at one junction end. The chain has TRBV7-2 and TRBJ1-6; D is perhaps TRBD1 (6 bases). The CDR3 is 14 residues long. Germline CDR1 and CDR2: SGHTA and FQGNSA. The CDR3 bases are TGTGCCAGCAGATTAGGGACAACAAATTCACCCCTCCACTTT. Amino acids: CASRLGTTNSPLHF.

This clonotype occurred many times. This rearrangement joins TRBV7-9 to TRBJ1-6, with D hard to call. Germline values: CDR1 SEHNR, CDR2 FQNEAQ (reference sequence). V dropped 4 bases and J dropped 8 bases, with 15 bases sitting between them. This CDR3 has 15 residues. The CDR3 DNA reads as TGTGCCAGCAGCTCCCACTCTGCAGGCGATTCACCCCTCCACTTT. This sequence encodes CASSSHSAGDSPLHF.

This chain connects TRBV10-1 to TRBJ1-1; possibly TRBD1 for D (5 bases). CDR3 length: 18 amino acids. Per the germline V gene, CDR1 is WNHNN and CDR2 is SYGVQD (reference sequence). Trimming stripped 5 bases from V and 3 bases from J, with 25 bases between. CDR3: CASSPGPSPQPGDTEAFF. The CDR3 coding sequence is TGCGCCAGCAGTCCGGGGCCTTCCCCACAACCGGGGGACACTGAAGCTTTCTTT.

V is TRBV6-2 or TRBV6-3 and J is TRBJ1-1; no clear D. The V and J ends lost 6 bases and 3 bases respectively, with 11 bases between them. CDR3 length equals 13 residues. Germline V CDR1 and CDR2: MNHEY, SVGEGT. CDR3 in amino acids: CASSFSSYTEAFF. The CDR3 DNA reads as TGTGCCAGCAGCTTCAGTTCGTACACTGAAGCTTTCTTT.

This rearrangement joins TRBV28 to TRBJ2-3; D is perhaps TRBD2 (7 bases). Germline loops: CDR1 MDHEN, CDR2 SYDVKM. The CDR3 has 20 residues. Trimming cost V 3 bases and J 2 bases, with 27 bases left between them. The CDR3 loop reads CASSFPPLAGGQRYTDTQYF. Here the CDR3 DNA reads TGTGCCAGCAGTTTTCCCCCCCTTGCCGGGGGGCAGAGATACACAGATACGCAGTATTTT. The full variable domain, its missing parts supplied by reference TRBV28 and TRBJ2-3, is DVKVTQSSRYLVKRTGEKVFLECVQDMDHENMFWYRQDPGLGLRLIYFSYDVKMKEKGDIPEGYSVSREKKERFSLILESASTNQTSMYLCASSFPPLAGGQRYTDTQYFGPGTRLTVL.

This clonotype has ten or more counts. J is TRBJ2-3 and V is TRBV10-3, with 13 nucleotides matching TRBD2. The CDR3 contains 17 residues. Germline V gene lookup returns CDR1 ENHRY and CDR2 SYGVKD. Trimming cost V 10 bases and J 0 bases; bases outside gene matches: 10. The CDR3 spells CATTGTSGVSSTDTQYF. The DNA of the CDR3 is TGTGCCACCACGGGGACTAGCGGGGTCTCCAGCACAGATACGCAGTATTTT.

This clonotype was seen a few times. The J gene is TRBJ1-2, the V gene TRBV20-1; tentatively, D is TRBD1 (5 bases). From germline, CDR1 is DFQATT and CDR2 SNEGSKA (reference sequence). This CDR3 has 13 residues. With 6 bases removed from V and 0 bases from J, the gap between germline ends came to 11 bases. CDR3 protein: CSAQDIANYGYTF. In DNA, the CDR3 is TGCAGTGCCCAGGACATAGCTAACTATGGCTACACCTTC.

This chain uses TRBV20-1 with TRBJ1-5; D is possibly TRBD1 (5 bases). V lost 5 bases, J lost 1 base, and 15 bases lay in between. The germline V gene has CDR1 DFQATT and CDR2 SNEGSKA (reference sequence). This CDR3 has 15 amino acids. The CDR3 DNA sequence: TGCAGTGCTTGGGACGGCCGATTCAGCAATCAGCCCCAGCATTTT. Its protein is CSAWDGRFSNQPQHF.